Presented here are 4 T cell receptor beta chains from one specimen sequenced in a study of OX40 agonist ivuxolimab in advanced cancers. TCRdb's copy holds only in-frame clones and misses some; the assay was immunoSEQ multiplex PCR. The data show approximately 50,000 clones, approximately 80% seen once. The starting material was CD4+ or CD8+ T cells sorted from blood, obtained in a trial of the OX40 agonist ivuxolimab. These receptors came from an adult with an advanced solid tumor such as melanoma, head and neck, liver or kidney cancer.

V gene TRBV10-3 combines with J gene TRBJ2-3; 11 bases are a match to TRBD1. The CDR3 has 14 amino acids. Germline V gene sequence: CDR1 ENHRY, CDR2 SYGVKD. The J segment lost 5 bases and the V segment lost 4 bases, leaving 2 bases of the junction unmatched. The CDR3 nucleotides read TGTGCCATCAGTGCGGGACAGGGGGTAGATACGCAGTATTTT. As protein: CAISAGQGVDTQYF.

The chain recombines TRBV6-5 with TRBJ2-7; 10 nucleotides align to TRBD2. V dropped 2 bases and J dropped 2; count of bases not matched to a gene: 3. The length of the CDR3 is 15 residues. Germline V gives CDR1 MNHEY, CDR2 SVGAGI. DNA of the CDR3: TGTGCCAGCAGTTACGACACTAGCGGGACCTACGAGCAGTACTTC. Translation gives CASSYDTSGTYEQYF.

This chain uses TRBV5-6 with TRBJ2-7; D gene unclear. CDR3 length: 14 residues. Looked up from germline, CDR1 is SGHDT and CDR2 is YYEEEE. V lost 0 bases to trimming and J lost 6 bases, with 13 bases between them. CDR3 DNA sequence: TGTGCCAGCAGCTTGGGTCGGCCTGTGGCCGAGCAGTACTTC. Residues: CASSLGRPVAEQYF.

The chain has TRBV5-6 and TRBJ2-3; perhaps TRBD1 as D (6 bases). Germline CDR1 reads SGHDT; CDR2 reads YYEEEE. The CDR3 loop spans 15 amino acids. V was clipped by 0 bases and J by 6 bases, with 14 bases between them. The CDR3 region is CASSLAGELGDTQYF. The CDR3 nucleotides are TGTGCCAGCAGCTTGGCAGGGGAACTGGGGGATACGCAGTATTTT.